This paragraph covers one T cell receptor beta chain sequence. The data originate from a study of blood T cell repertoires in COVID-19. Overall study context: The samples span acute and convalescent COVID-19 from the United States, Italy and Spain. From T cells, B-cell-depleted T cells, or PBMCs came the material, which was cDNA or gDNA.

The authors' processing: Amplification from reference gene primers served as the basis for estimated nucleated cell counts. Profiling relied on immunoSEQ multiplex PCR, and the TCRdb table lists in-frame clones only, not all of them. From that table come the V and J calls and clone size; the DNA was used to work out D and trimming. The table shows approximately 80,000 clones, with around 89% occurring only once. The receptor was isolated from a human donor in a cohort sampled during active COVID-19. Specimen: peripheral blood.

The DNA of the CDR3 is TGTGCCAGTAGTATATCCCCAGGGGGCCCCAGGGGTGAGACCCAGTACTTC. It is translated as CASSISPGGPRGETQYF. The chain couples TRBV19 to TRBJ2-5; 8 nucleotides line up with TRBD1. There are 17 residues in the CDR3. The germline CDR1 and CDR2 sequences are LNHDA and SQIVND (reference sequence). V shed 2 bases and J 5 bases; nucleotides not matched to a gene: 13.